This TCR beta chain was captured by sequencing in a study of shared clonotypes between healthy human individuals (TCRdb year 2020). At the level of the whole study: The cohort comprised a couple of women and three men aged 18 to 49 years. Leukapheresis yielded between about 0.94 and 8.9 billion PBMCs per donor. The study deeply sequenced blood TCR repertoires of several healthy adults to estimate repertoire size and the extent of clonotype sharing between individuals. For each donor, CD4 naive and CD4 memory were each given three plates, CD8 naive was given two plates, and CD8 memory was given one plate. Different laboratories and diverse techniques were used to prepare libraries and sequence TCR repertoires, to increase sequencing depth and limit assay-specific biases.

Using the deep immunoSEQ assay, TCR CDR3 regions were amplified from genomic DNA by multiplex PCR. For each cell subset, the extracted genomic DNA was distributed evenly across all wells of several immunoSEQ 96-well plates, and each plate served as one replicate. For sorted subsets, each replicate PCR was loaded with 200 ng genomic DNA, equivalent to approximately 27,000 T cell genomes. The purified libraries were quantified using a Qubit 3.0 fluorometer, sized with a Bioanalyzer 2100, and then quantified again using the KAPA Library Quantification kit. Every immunoSEQ 96-well plate was sequenced on a dedicated single-read 150-cycle Illumina NextSeq 550 flow cell. Per the authors' processing: The immunoSEQ output contained only junctional sequences without quality scores, so filtering could not match that applied to full-length reads. To assign V/J genes and CDR3, sequences were annotated using PyIR, a Python wrapper for IgBLAST v1.9, with IMGT germline references. Reads were removed for weak V/J assignments (E-value above 1e-6), missing CDR3, stop codons, out-of-frame junctions, or ambiguous translated residues. A V3J clonotype was defined by an identical inferred V gene, J gene, and CDR3 amino acid sequence. Percentage overlap between repertoires was computed as shared unique clonotypes divided by the size of the smaller repertoire. Richness of each repertoire was evaluated using RTK rarefaction, the Chao1 estimator, and Recon v2.1 estimates of unobserved clonotypes. OLGA was used to compute generation probabilities for all TCRbeta clonotypes that the gDNA method yielded from four donors. This is the immuneACCESS table as TCRdb keeps it, with only in-frame sequences that have V and J called. A part of the clones is gone; compared with another copy, unresolved V genes explain less than half, and the rest is unexplained. The V and J calls and clone size are taken from that table; D and trimming were inferred from the DNA. Across this sample there are about 2 million clones, with about 95% seen only once. 0.9% to 1.5% of the sample is taken by the ten largest.

CD8 naive samples were obtained by positive selection for CCR7 among CD45RO-negative cells, yielding a CD45RA+CCR7+ population from which TemRA cells were excluded. Donors were healthy HIV-negative adults with no recently reported acute infections or vaccinations. Every donor was a Caucasian adult living in Nashville, Tennessee, USA. After blood collection by leukapheresis, PBMCs were isolated using Ficoll-Histopaque density gradient centrifugation and then cryopreserved in the vapor phase of liquid nitrogen. Analytical flow cytometry was used to check the purity and quantity of every magnetically sorted T cell population. Each sorted fraction had its genomic DNA isolated and then quantified by UV absorbance on a Nanodrop 2000c. Findings and caveats that apply to the study as a whole: When a few donors were compared, the shared fraction of clonotypes was around 4.6% for naive CD4, roughly 3.4% for naive CD8, about 2.4% for memory CD4, and less than 0.45% for memory CD8. The small number of donors limited the genetic and exposure-history diversity represented. Incomplete sequencing was indicated by rarefaction of sorted-subset datasets, despite the large sequencing depth. Estimated clonotype richness was generally larger for naive than for memory subsets. Sampling was limited to blood, and TCR repertoires in tissue likely differ from TCR repertoires in blood. Clonotypes shared by all four sorted-subset donors showed higher generation probabilities than non-shared clonotypes. Based on pairwise subsampling, the degree of clonotype sharing among donors was expected to be affected by sequencing depth.

Comment on this clone: This clone's antigen is unknown. Qualities for individual bases were not recorded, and no much larger clone is one base off.

CDR1 GTSNPN and CDR2 SVGIG are derived from the germline V gene (reference sequence). A distance of 7 bases separates the germline ends of V and J, which lose 2 bases and 0 bases respectively. The CDR3 measures 13 amino acids from cysteine to phenylalanine. Only the CDR3 part of the read is kept: 39 bases, read in frame from the first base. This TCR was recovered from a young man in good health. The sequencing input was naive CD8+ T cells sorted from blood. The cell subset or site label of this sample denotes: CD45RA+CCR7+. Here the chain combines TRBV30 and TRBJ1-1; no D gene is confidently identified. The CDR3 reads as follows: CAWSPGMNTEAFF. Read as DNA, the sequence is TGTGCCTGGAGTCCCGGGATGAACACTGAAGCTTTCTTT.